Shown below are 21 T cell receptor beta chains from a single sample sequenced in a study of OX40 agonist ivuxolimab in advanced cancers. Assay: immunoSEQ multiplex PCR; the TCRdb copy retains only in-frame clones and omits some. The sample shows about 36,000 clones, 60% to 80% of them seen only once. The material sequenced was CD4+ or CD8+ T cells sorted from blood, taken in a trial of the OX40 agonist ivuxolimab. Every receptor here comes from an adult with an advanced solid tumor such as melanoma, head and neck, liver or kidney cancer.

This chain joins TRBV15 and TRBJ2-3, with D tentatively TRBD1 (7 bases). Looked up from germline, CDR1 is LNHNV and CDR2 is YYDKDF (reference sequence). The CDR3 runs 18 residues. V lost 3 bases, J lost 2 bases, and 21 bases lay in between. For the CDR3, the DNA is TGTGCCACCAGCAGTGAAGGGGAGGACAGGTCCTCCACAGATACGCAGTATTTT. This translates into CATSSEGEDRSSTDTQYF.

The V call is TRBV5-1, the J call TRBJ2-7; the match to TRBD2 covers 16 bases. Germline assignment: CDR1 SGHRS and CDR2 YFSETQ. The CDR3 has 16 amino acids. V was pared by 4 bases and J by 4 bases, with 5 bases of the junction left unmatched. Written as DNA, the CDR3 is TGCGCCAGCAGCGTGGGACTAGCGGGAGGGCTATACGAGCAGTACTTC. Translation: CASSVGLAGGLYEQYF. The entire variable domain, with the rest obtained from reference TRBV5-1 and TRBJ2-7, is as follows: KAGVTQTPRYLIKTRGQQVTLSCSPISGHRSVSWYQQTPGQGLQFLFEYFSETQRNKGNFPGRFSGRQFSNSRSEMNVSTLELGDSALYLCASSVGLAGGLYEQYFGPGTRLTVT.

The V and J genes are TRBV5-6 and TRBJ2-5; 8 nucleotides agree with TRBD2. The V segment lost 0 bases and the J segment 3 bases; nucleotides outside the gene matches: 4. The CDR3 is 15 amino acids. CDR1 SGHDT and CDR2 YYEEEE come from the germline V gene. This chain's CDR3 is CASSLGGTREETQYF. The CDR3 nucleotides are TGTGCCAGCAGCTTGGGTGGGACTAGGGAAGAGACCCAGTACTTC.

The chain carries TRBV4-1 and TRBJ2-5; TRBD2 aligns across 8 bases. CDR1 is MGHRA and CDR2 is YSYEKL in the germline V gene. The length of the CDR3 is 17 residues. The trim removed 2 bases at V and 2 bases at J, leaving 10 bases unmatched. For the CDR3, the DNA is TGCGCCAGCAGCCAACCCGGACTGGCGGGAGGACAAGAGACCCAGTACTTC. This gives the protein CASSQPGLAGGQETQYF.

This chain connects TRBV7-9 to TRBJ1-1; 9 bases agree with TRBD1. Germline V gene sequence: CDR1 SEHNR, CDR2 FQNEAQ (reference sequence). The CDR3 spans 14 residues. Unmatched junction bases numbered 4, after V lost 6 bases and J lost 2 bases. CDR3 loop: CASREGQGNTEAFF. The CDR3 DNA reads TGTGCCAGCAGGGAGGGACAGGGTAACACTGAAGCTTTCTTT. Together with reference TRBV7-9 and TRBJ1-1, the CDR3 gives the full variable domain: DTGVSQNPRHKITKRGQNVTFRCDPISEHNRLYWYRQTLGQGPEFLTYFQNEAQLEKSRLLSDRFSAERPKGSFSTLEIQRTEQGDSAMYLCASREGQGNTEAFFGQGTRLTVV.

V and J are TRBV21-1 and TRBJ2-5; the table gives TRBD1 as D, unverified against the DNA. TRBV21-1 is shown as a pseudogene. The CDR3 is 16 amino acids. The CDR3 loop is CASSKTGTVRQETQYF. The CDR3 DNA reads as TGTGCCAGCAGCAAAACAGGGACAGTTAGACAAGAGACCCAGTACTTC.

The chain joins TRBV4-1 to TRBJ2-1; D is perhaps TRBD1 or TRBD2 (6 bases each). The CDR3 extends over 16 amino acids. V was pared by 4 bases and J by 9 bases, with 22 bases between. Germline CDR1 is MGHRA and CDR2 is YSYEKL. The DNA for the CDR3 is TGCGCCAGCAGCCTATGGGCTGGAGGGGGGAATATTGAGCAGTTCTTC. Translating gives CASSLWAGGGNIEQFF.

The rearrangement links TRBV6-5 to TRBJ1-2; 7 nucleotides agree with TRBD1. Germline values: CDR1 MNHEY, CDR2 SVGAGI. This CDR3 is 13 amino acids long. V dropped 1 base and J dropped 8; count of bases not matched to a gene: 4. The CDR3 sequence is CASSYWDSEGYTF. DNA for the CDR3: TGTGCCAGCAGTTACTGGGACAGCGAGGGCTACACCTTC.

The rearrangement joins TRBV28 to TRBJ2-7, with D perhaps TRBD1 (6 bases). Germline lookup yields CDR1 MDHEN and CDR2 SYDVKM. Trimming removed 7 bases from V and 1 base from J, with 14 bases in between. The CDR3 is made up of 14 amino acids. The CDR3 loop is CASTKRDTSYEQYF. CDR3 coding DNA: TGTGCCAGCACAAAACGGGACACTTCCTACGAGCAGTACTTC.

This chain links TRBV7-9 with TRBJ2-3; D is uncertain. The CDR3 has 14 residues. V lost 5 bases, J lost 0 bases, and 9 bases lay in between. The germline gives CDR1 SEHNR, CDR2 FQNEAQ (reference sequence). CDR3 DNA sequence: TGTGCCAGCAGCCGACCCGCGAGCACAGATACGCAGTATTTT. Translation: CASSRPASTDTQYF.

This clone appeared once. The CDR3 sequence is CASSLSLGSGRHYEQYF. The DNA of the CDR3 is TGTGCCAGCAGCTTAAGCTTAGGTAGCGGGAGACACTACGAGCAGTACTTC. The chain links TRBV7-6 to TRBJ2-7; 9 bases fit TRBD2. Germline-derived CDR1 and CDR2 are SGHVS and FNYEAQ. The CDR3 has 17 residues. V lost 2 bases, J lost 3 bases, and 11 bases stayed unmatched.

The chain employs TRBV27 and TRBJ2-5; 8 nucleotides agree with TRBD1. CDR3 length equals 14 residues. The ends lost 5 bases at V and 4 bases at J; junction bases unmatched: 6. CDR1 is MNHEY, CDR2 SMNVEV, per germline (reference sequence). The CDR3 sequence is CASSAGTGGETQYF. Written as DNA, the CDR3 is TGTGCCAGCAGTGCCGGGACAGGAGGAGAGACCCAGTACTTC.

CDR3 residues: CASSLVVFAGELFF. The CDR3 nucleotides are TGTGCCAGCAGCTTAGTCGTGTTCGCCGGGGAGCTGTTTTTT. The gene calls are TRBV7-8 and TRBJ2-2, with D hard to call. Trimming shortened V by 1 base and J by 6 bases, and 9 bases separated the two germline ends. Germline CDR1 reads SGHVS; CDR2 reads FQNEAQ. The CDR3 runs 14 residues.

This clone was recorded a few times. The genes are TRBV18 and TRBJ2-2; TRBD1 is a possible D gene (6 bases). V was pared by 1 base and J by 4 bases, with 10 bases between. CDR1 and CDR2 (germline): KGHSH, LQKENI. CDR3 length equals 15 residues. The CDR3 DNA follows: TGTGCCAGCTCACCACGACAGGATACCACCGGGGAGCTGTTTTTT. Translating it yields CASSPRQDTTGELFF.

The chain employs TRBV27 and TRBJ2-7; the D gene could be TRBD1 or TRBD2 (6 bases each). Germline V lookup: CDR1 MNHEY, CDR2 SMNVEV (reference sequence). V was shortened by 0 bases and J by 3 bases, with 12 bases between the two germline ends. The CDR3 extends over 15 amino acids. In DNA, the CDR3 is TGTGCCAGCAGTTTATCGAGGGGGACTGGCTACGAGCAGTACTTC. It yields the protein CASSLSRGTGYEQYF.

The chain links TRBV6-5 to TRBJ2-3, with TRBD1 identical over 8 bases. In germline, CDR1 is MNHEY, CDR2 SVGAGI. The ends lost 0 bases at V and 6 bases at J; junction bases unmatched: 5. CDR3 length equals 15 residues. The CDR3 region has the DNA TGTGCCAGCAGTTACTCCGGACAGGGTGAGGATACGCAGTATTTT. The encoded protein is CASSYSGQGEDTQYF.

V usage is TRBV28 and J usage is TRBJ1-1; tentatively, D is TRBD1 (6 bases). The CDR3 loop spans 17 amino acids. V lost 2 bases to trimming and J lost 3 bases, with 19 bases between them. Germline lookup yields CDR1 MDHEN and CDR2 SYDVKM. The DNA of the CDR3 is TGTGCCAGCAGTTTACCCCTCTTTGGGGACATACACACTGAAGCTTTCTTT. This translates into CASSLPLFGDIHTEAFF.

The chain uses TRBV5-4 and TRBJ1-6, with D unclear. The CDR3 covers 15 residues. With 4 bases removed from V and 7 bases from J, the gap between germline ends came to 15 bases. Germline V gene data show CDR1 as SGHNT and CDR2 as YYREEE (reference sequence). The CDR3 DNA follows: TGTGCCAGCAGCGAGACACCTAACTCCAATTCACCCCTCCACTTT. Translating gives CASSETPNSNSPLHF.

This clone has just a few counts. The chain is built from TRBV6-6 and TRBJ1-1, with D possibly TRBD1 on 5 matching bases. This CDR3 has 12 residues. CDR1 is MNHNY, CDR2 SVGAGI, per germline (reference sequence). Trimming took 1 base from V and 7 from J, leaving 7 bases between them. Here the CDR3 reads CASSYWGGEAFF. CDR3 DNA sequence: TGTGCCAGCAGTTACTGGGGGGGTGAAGCTTTCTTT.

The chain has TRBV2 and TRBJ2-4, with D perhaps TRBD2 (5 bases). The germline V and J ends were trimmed by 3 bases and 6 bases, with 6 bases remaining between them. The CDR3 has 12 amino acids. CDR1 and CDR2 from the germline V gene are SNHLY and FYNNEI. The CDR3 DNA reads as TGTGCCAGCAGTGAGGAGGCAAACATTCAGTACTTC. Protein: CASSEEANIQYF.

This chain links TRBV27 with TRBJ2-3; D is perhaps TRBD1 or TRBD2 (5 bases each). The germline V gene has CDR1 MNHEY and CDR2 SMNVEV (reference sequence). The CDR3 runs 15 residues. Trimming took 6 bases from V and 5 from J, leaving 18 bases between them. The CDR3 loop reads CASSITGARRDTQYF. The CDR3 coding sequence is TGTGCCAGCAGCATCACCGGGGCTAGAAGAGATACGCAGTATTTT.